Presented here are 12 T cell receptor beta chains from one specimen sequenced in a study of PD-1 blockade in classical Hodgkin lymphoma. Measured with immunoSEQ multiplex PCR; TCRdb has only the in-frame clones, and not every one. The sample shows 100,000 or so clones, roughly nine tenths of them seen only once. Time point noted: cycle 4 day 1 (C4D1), after 5 to 7 weeks of nivolumab. Every patient experienced relapse after autologous stem cell transplantation, and brentuximab vedotin exposure varied. Specimen: peripheral blood mononuclear cells (PBMCs), collected before the fourth cycle of nivolumab. These receptors were collected from a human donor with classical Hodgkin lymphoma.

Turning to this clone: The same CDR3 is also encoded by other DNA sequences in this sample. The CDR3 spells CASSNPQGGDTEAFF. The CDR3 region has the DNA TGTGCCAGCAGTAATCCGCAGGGTGGCGACACTGAAGCTTTCTTT. This chain connects TRBV6-5 to TRBJ1-1, with D perhaps TRBD1 (5 bases). Trimming left V 5 bases short and J 3 bases short, with 16 bases between. The CDR3 loop spans 15 amino acids. Germline-derived CDR1 and CDR2 are MNHEY and SVGAGI.

The gene calls are TRBV7-9 and TRBJ1-2; TRBD1 matches 7 bases. This CDR3 is 14 amino acids long. Unmatched junction bases numbered 10, after V lost 4 bases and J lost 8 bases. Germline V lookup: CDR1 SEHNR, CDR2 FQNEAQ (reference sequence). CDR3 nucleotide sequence: TGTGCCAGCAGCTCGCAGGGGGTGATCGGCGGCTACACCTTC. This translates into CASSSQGVIGGYTF.

The V and J genes are TRBV5-4 and TRBJ1-2; D gene unclear. CDR3 size: 13 residues. CDR1 SGHNT and CDR2 YYREEE come from the germline V gene (reference sequence). The V end was cut by 3 bases, the J end by 3 bases, with 9 bases between. CDR3: CASSSASDYGYTF. The CDR3 bases are TGTGCCAGCAGCTCTGCGAGTGACTATGGCTACACCTTC.

The chain has TRBV18 and TRBJ2-1, with D perhaps matching TRBD2 (5 bases). Germline CDR1 reads KGHSH; CDR2 reads LQKENI. The CDR3 is 17 amino acids. V lost 4 bases to trimming and J lost 6 bases, with 22 bases between them. CDR3 loop: CASSRTPLATTANEQFF. DNA of the CDR3: TGTGCCAGCTCACGAACCCCCCTAGCAACGACGGCCAATGAGCAGTTCTTC. The entire variable domain, with the rest obtained from reference TRBV18 and TRBJ2-1, is as follows: NAGVMQNPRHLVRRRGQEARLRCSPMKGHSHVYWYRQLPEEGLKFMVYLQKENIIDESGMPKERFSAEFPKEGPSILRIQQVVRGDSAAYFCASSRTPLATTANEQFFGPGTRLTVL.

This clone was observed once. The chain couples TRBV5-1 to TRBJ2-1, with TRBD2 matching 12 bases. Germline lookup yields CDR1 SGHRS and CDR2 YFSETQ. Trimming took 3 bases from V and 10 from J; bases not matched to a gene: 8. CDR3 length: 15 residues. CDR3 region: CASSSGGLAGYEQFF. Written as DNA, the CDR3 is TGCGCCAGCAGCTCTGGGGGACTAGCGGGCTACGAGCAGTTCTTC.

The chain carries TRBV7-2 and TRBJ2-5; weak D call: TRBD2 (5 bases). Between the trimmed V and J ends, which lost 1 base and 2 bases, there was a span of 5 bases. Germline values: CDR1 SGHTA, CDR2 FQGNSA. The CDR3 length is 13 residues. The CDR3 reads CASSLGGQETQYF. The CDR3 region has the DNA TGTGCCAGCAGCTTAGGAGGGCAAGAGACCCAGTACTTC.

V is TRBV6-5 and J is TRBJ1-4, with TRBD1 as a possible D gene (6 bases). CDR1 and CDR2 from the germline V gene are MNHEY and SVGAGI. This CDR3 spans 15 amino acids. Trimming took 6 bases from V and 6 from J, leaving 17 bases between them. This CDR3 is CASRPSMGAYEKLFF. CDR3 coding DNA: TGTGCCAGCAGGCCATCGATGGGGGCTTATGAAAAACTGTTTTTT.

The chain combines TRBV5-8 with TRBJ2-7, with 9 bases identical to TRBD2. The trim removed 2 bases at V and 0 bases at J, leaving 12 bases unmatched. The CDR3 loop spans 18 amino acids. The germline gives CDR1 SGHTS, CDR2 YDEGEE. CDR3 DNA: TGTGCCAGCAGCTTAGGGTCACGGCGGGAGGGCTTCTCCTACGAGCAGTACTTC. Residues: CASSLGSRREGFSYEQYF.

This chain joins TRBV28 and TRBJ2-7; D uncertain. This CDR3 is 13 amino acids long. Trimming removed 6 bases from V and 3 bases from J, with 12 bases in between. Germline CDR1 is MDHEN and CDR2 is SYDVKM. CDR3 bases: TGTGCCAGCAGAGCAAAGGCCCGCTACGAGCAGTACTTC. This gives the protein CASRAKARYEQYF.

The chain joins TRBV27 to TRBJ2-7, with D perhaps matching TRBD2 (5 bases). Germline V CDR1 and CDR2: MNHEY, SMNVEV (reference sequence). The CDR3 sequence is 13 residues long. Trimming removed 2 bases from V and 5 bases from J, with 10 bases in between. CDR3 residues: CASSLAGQHEQYF. The CDR3 region has the DNA TGTGCCAGCAGTTTAGCGGGCCAACACGAGCAGTACTTC.

The chain is built from TRBV19 and TRBJ2-1; the D gene is possibly TRBD2 (6 bases). CDR3 length equals 13 residues. V dropped 5 bases and J dropped 9 bases, with 14 bases sitting between them. CDR1 and CDR2 from the germline V gene are LNHDA and SQIVND (reference sequence). The CDR3 is CASSFRLGGEQFF. For the CDR3, the DNA is TGTGCCAGTAGTTTCCGACTCGGGGGTGAGCAGTTCTTC.

The chain recombines TRBV20-1 with TRBJ1-2; D is undetermined. This CDR3 has 11 amino acids. The germline V and J ends were trimmed by 1 base and 5 bases, with 5 bases remaining between them. Germline CDR1 DFQATT, CDR2 SNEGSKA (reference sequence). Written as DNA, the CDR3 is TGCAGTGCTAGAGTGGAGTATGGCTACACCTTC. It specifies CSARVEYGYTF.